The present T cell receptor (beta chain) was sequenced within a study of blood T cell repertoires in COVID-19. About the research overall: PBMCs, B-cell-depleted T cells, or T cells were the source of the cDNA or gDNA that made up the material.

This CDR3 contains 17 residues. As originally analysed: Reference gene primer amplification gave nucleated cell count estimates. Profiled with immunoSEQ multiplex PCR; TCRdb holds only in-frame clones, not every one. V, J and clone size are taken as reported in that table, and D and trimming were inferred from the DNA itself. The table lists over 130,000 clones, roughly 80% of them singletons. The receptor was derived from a man aged 65 to 79 with acute or convalescent COVID-19. Sequenced sample: peripheral blood. J is TRBJ2-3 and V is TRBV1; TRBD2 is the table's D call and was not checked against the DNA. TRBV1 is a listed pseudogene. CDR3 loop: CTSSQDGLSSHTDTQYF. As DNA, the CDR3 is TGCACCAGCAGCCAAGACGGACTATCTTCCCACACAGATACGCAGTATTTT.